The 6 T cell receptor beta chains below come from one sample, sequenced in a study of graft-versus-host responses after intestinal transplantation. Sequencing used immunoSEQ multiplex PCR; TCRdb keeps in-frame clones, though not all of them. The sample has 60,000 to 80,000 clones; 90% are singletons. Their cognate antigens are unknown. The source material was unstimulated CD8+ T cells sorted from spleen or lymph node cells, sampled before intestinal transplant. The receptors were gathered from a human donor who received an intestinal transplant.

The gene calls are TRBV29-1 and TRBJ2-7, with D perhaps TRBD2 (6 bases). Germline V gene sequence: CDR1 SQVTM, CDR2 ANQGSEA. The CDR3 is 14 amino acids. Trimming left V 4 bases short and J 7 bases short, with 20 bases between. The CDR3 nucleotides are TGCAGCGTTGTTGGGTCGGGCAGGGCGGGGGAGCAGTACTTC. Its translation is CSVVGSGRAGEQYF.

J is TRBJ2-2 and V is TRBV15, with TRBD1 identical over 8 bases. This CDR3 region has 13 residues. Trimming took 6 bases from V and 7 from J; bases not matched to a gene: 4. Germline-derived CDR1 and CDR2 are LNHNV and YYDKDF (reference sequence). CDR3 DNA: TGTGCCACCAGTCCAGGGGGCGACGGGGAGCTGTTTTTT. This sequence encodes CATSPGGDGELFF.

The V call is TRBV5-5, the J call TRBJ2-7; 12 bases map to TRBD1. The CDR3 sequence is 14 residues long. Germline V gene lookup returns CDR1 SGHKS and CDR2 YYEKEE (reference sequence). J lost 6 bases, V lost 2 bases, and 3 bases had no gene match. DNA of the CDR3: TGTGCCAGCAGCTTAGGGACAGGGGGCCTCGAGCAGTACTTC. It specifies CASSLGTGGLEQYF.

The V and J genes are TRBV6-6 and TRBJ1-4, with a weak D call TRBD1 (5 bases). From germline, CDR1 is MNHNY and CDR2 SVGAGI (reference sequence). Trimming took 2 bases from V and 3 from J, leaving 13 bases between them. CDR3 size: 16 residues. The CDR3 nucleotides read TGTGCCAGCAGTTACGTGGGGGGTCGGCCTAATGAAAAACTGTTTTTT. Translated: CASSYVGGRPNEKLFF.

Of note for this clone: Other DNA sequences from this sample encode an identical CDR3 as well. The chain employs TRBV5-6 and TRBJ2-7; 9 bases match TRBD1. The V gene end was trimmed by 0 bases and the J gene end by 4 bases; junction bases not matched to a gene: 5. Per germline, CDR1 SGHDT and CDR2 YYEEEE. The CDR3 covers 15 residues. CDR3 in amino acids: CASSLGQGVGYEQYF. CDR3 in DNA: TGTGCCAGCAGCTTGGGACAGGGGGTGGGGTACGAGCAGTACTTC.

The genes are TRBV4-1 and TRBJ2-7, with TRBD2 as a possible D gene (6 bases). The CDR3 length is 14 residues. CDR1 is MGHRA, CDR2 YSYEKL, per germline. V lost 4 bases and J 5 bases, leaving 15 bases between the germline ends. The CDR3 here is CASSLAREVHEQYF. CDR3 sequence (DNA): TGCGCCAGCAGCCTGGCCAGGGAGGTCCACGAGCAGTACTTC.